This T cell receptor beta chain was identified during a study of cytomegalovirus exposure and HLA in healthy donors. This CDR3 region has 14 residues. Trimming at V came to 4 bases and at J to 2 bases, leaving 5 bases not matched to a gene. Looked up from germline, CDR1 is SGHDT and CDR2 is YYEEEE. General study results and limits: Owing to their indistinguishability, certain V segments, notably TRBV6-2 and TRBV6-3, were excluded. Presence/absence analyses supposed approximately even sequencing depth among donors. Diagnosis of cytomegalovirus status made by the classifier reportedly showed high specificity and sensitivity.

As to this clone: Its antigen is currently unknown.

The PCR ran on 60 Vbeta and 13 Jbeta primers. Produced via immunoSEQ multiplex PCR; TCRdb's table is partial and in-frame only. The sample totals under 200,000 clones. The source material was PBMCs. The chain carries TRBV5-6 and TRBJ2-7; 8 positions agree with TRBD1. This sequence originates from a man aged 30 to 45 in good health and CMV-seronegative. The CDR3 DNA sequence: TGTGCCAGCAGCGGGTGGACAGGGACCTACGAGCAGTACTTC. As protein: CASSGWTGTYEQYF. The entire variable domain, with the rest obtained from reference TRBV5-6 and TRBJ2-7, is as follows: DAGVTQSPTHLIKTRGQQVTLRCSPKSGHDTVSWYQQALGQGPQFIFQYYEEEERQRGNFPDRFSGHQFPNYSSELNVNALLLGDSALYLCASSGWTGTYEQYFGPGTRLTVT.